Shown below are 23 T cell receptor beta chains from a single sample sequenced in a study of T cell responses to AZD1222 COVID-19 vaccine. Profiling relied on immunoSEQ multiplex PCR, and the TCRdb table lists in-frame clones only, not all of them. Of approximately 140,000 clones in the sample, less than 95% were seen once. The sample was peripheral blood, taken on day 0 of AZD1222 vaccination. The receptors stem from an adult in good health.

The chain carries TRBV5-1 and TRBJ1-4; D remains unclear. The V gene lost 4 bases and the J gene lost 3 bases, with 13 bases spanning the gap. This CDR3 has 15 residues. Per germline, CDR1 SGHRS and CDR2 YFSETQ. This CDR3 reads CASSPDGRANEKLFF. The CDR3 DNA sequence: TGCGCCAGCAGCCCCGACGGGAGGGCTAATGAAAAACTGTTTTTT.

CDR3 DNA sequence: TGTGCCAGCAGTTACTCGCAGGGGAACTCTGGAAACACCATATATTTT. It encodes CASSYSQGNSGNTIYF. The chain couples TRBV6-6 to TRBJ1-3; tentatively, D is TRBD1 (6 bases). CDR1 is MNHNY and CDR2 is SVGAGI in the germline V gene (reference sequence). The CDR3 runs 16 residues. Deletions cut 0 bases from V and 0 bases from J, with 9 bases between.

The J gene is TRBJ1-3, the V gene TRBV7-8; maybe TRBD1 (6 bases). Looked up from germline, CDR1 is SGHVS and CDR2 is FQNEAQ. The CDR3 contains 15 residues. The V end was cut by 5 bases, the J end by 4 bases, with 15 bases between. The CDR3 loop reads CASSQGGGFGNTIYF. In DNA form, the CDR3 reads TGTGCCAGCAGCCAAGGGGGGGGATTCGGAAACACCATATATTTT. The variable domain in full, completed from reference TRBV7-8 and TRBJ1-3, reads GAGVSQSPRYKVAKRGQDVALRCDPISGHVSLFWYQQALGQGPEFLTYFQNEAQLDKSGLPSDRFFAERPEGSVSTLKIQRTQQEDSAVYLCASSQGGGFGNTIYFGEGSWLTVV.

This clone was observed once. This chain joins TRBV19 and TRBJ1-2, with a possible D match to TRBD1 (5 bases). The CDR3 sequence is 16 residues long. V lost 7 bases, J lost 5 bases, and 23 bases lay in between. Germline CDR1 reads LNHDA; CDR2 reads SQIVND (reference sequence). CDR3: CASTPGGTGKIYGYTF. As DNA, the CDR3 is TGTGCCAGTACCCCCGGCGGGACGGGGAAGATATATGGCTACACCTTC.

The chain carries TRBV5-5 and TRBJ1-1; D might be TRBD1 (6 bases). With 2 bases removed from V and 1 base from J, the gap between germline ends came to 12 bases. CDR1 and CDR2 (germline): SGHKS, YYEKEE (reference sequence). The CDR3 contains 15 residues. CDR3 bases: TGTGCCAGCAGCTTTGGTTGGACAGAGAACACTGAAGCTTTCTTT. Protein product: CASSFGWTENTEAFF.

The V gene is TRBV19, the J gene TRBJ1-2, with 7 nucleotides matching TRBD1. Germline loops: CDR1 LNHDA, CDR2 SQIVND (reference sequence). The CDR3 length is 15 residues. The V gene end was trimmed by 6 bases and the J gene end by 6 bases; junction bases not matched to a gene: 13. The DNA of the CDR3 is TGTGCCAGTAGCGATCCCAGGGGGGGGTCGGATGGCTACACCTTC. Translation gives CASSDPRGGSDGYTF. Filled out from reference TRBV19 and TRBJ1-2, the complete variable domain reads DGGITQSPKYLFRKEGQNVTLSCEQNLNHDAMYWYRQDPGQGLRLIYYSQIVNDFQKGDIAEGYSVSREKKESFPLTVTSAQKNPTAFYLCASSDPRGGSDGYTFGSGTRLTVV.

The CDR3 loop reads CASSHPGQFNYGYTF. In nucleotides, the CDR3 is TGCGCCAGCAGCCATCCGGGACAGTTTAACTATGGCTACACCTTC. The V and J genes are TRBV4-1 and TRBJ1-2; 7 bases agree with TRBD1. Germline V lookup: CDR1 MGHRA, CDR2 YSYEKL. The CDR3 is 15 residues long. Trimming cost V 3 bases and J 1 base; bases outside gene matches: 5.

J is TRBJ2-1 and V is TRBV9, with 8 bases that match TRBD2. Germline CDR1 SGDLS, CDR2 YYNGEE. Trimming at V came to 3 bases and at J to 9 bases, leaving 11 bases not matched to a gene. The CDR3 is 15 residues long. The CDR3 DNA follows: TGTGCCAGCAGCGCTCCGGGACTAGTGATCGGTGAGCAGTTCTTC. It yields the protein CASSAPGLVIGEQFF.

This clone was seen once. The gene calls are TRBV25-1 and TRBJ1-5; a weak D match, TRBD1 (6 bases). The germline gives CDR1 MGHDK, CDR2 SYGVNS. CDR3 length equals 14 residues. Trimming took 4 bases from V and 4 from J, leaving 11 bases between them. The CDR3 protein is CASSAAGTNQPQHF. The CDR3 nucleotides read TGTGCCAGCAGTGCCGCCGGGACAAATCAGCCCCAGCATTTT.

This clone was counted between two and nine times. Other DNA sequences of this sample code for an identical CDR3. The chain combines TRBV7-9 with TRBJ2-5, with D unclear. CDR3 length equals 11 residues. Between the trimmed V and J ends, which lost 5 bases and 2 bases, there was a span of 3 bases. The V gene's germline CDR1 is SEHNR and CDR2 FQNEAQ (reference sequence). CDR3 in amino acids: CASSPQETQYF. CDR3 DNA: TGTGCCAGCAGCCCACAAGAGACCCAGTACTTC.

The chain recombines TRBV6-5 with TRBJ2-7; the D is unclear. V gave up 4 bases and J gave up 6 bases, with 10 bases separating them. The CDR3 covers 12 residues. Germline V lookup: CDR1 MNHEY, CDR2 SVGAGI. The chain's CDR3 is CASSSAVGEQYV. DNA of the CDR3: TGTGCCAGCAGTTCGGCCGTTGGCGAGCAGTACGTC.

The genes are TRBV28 and TRBJ1-2, with a weak D call TRBD1 (5 bases). CDR1 is MDHEN and CDR2 is SYDVKM in the germline V gene. CDR3 length: 13 amino acids. V dropped 8 bases and J dropped 5 bases, with 15 bases sitting between them. The CDR3 spells CASLAGTAYGYTF. CDR3 DNA: TGTGCCAGCCTTGCCGGGACGGCATATGGCTACACCTTC.

CDR3 nucleotides: TGTGCCAGCAGTGCAACTAGCGGGAGCCTCTACAATGAGCAGTTCTTC. Its translation is CASSATSGSLYNEQFF. The chain uses TRBV2 and TRBJ2-1, with 11 bases fitting TRBD2. Germline CDR1 SNHLY, CDR2 FYNNEI. The V gene end was trimmed by 4 bases and the J gene end by 3 bases; junction bases not matched to a gene: 5. The CDR3 covers 16 residues.

The chain recombines TRBV14 with TRBJ1-2; TRBD1 is a possible D gene (5 bases). CDR3 size: 13 residues. Germline CDR1 reads SGHDN; CDR2 reads FVKESK. Trimming shortened V by 6 bases and J by 3 bases, and 11 bases separated the two germline ends. The DNA of the CDR3 is TGTGCCAGCAGACTCGGAGGGGACTATGGCTACACCTTC. Its translation is CASRLGGDYGYTF. Full variable domain (outside the CDR3, taken from reference TRBV14 and TRBJ1-2): EAGVTQFPSHSVIEKGQTVTLRCDPISGHDNLYWYRRVMGKEIKFLLHFVKESKQDESGMPNNRFLAERTGGTYSTLKVQPAELEDSGVYFCASRLGGDYGYTFGSGTRLTVV.

The chain carries TRBV3-1 (or the pseudogene TRBV3-2) and TRBJ1-5, with D uncertain. The germline V gene encodes CDR1 LGHDT and CDR2 YNNKEL (reference sequence). There are 14 residues in the CDR3. The germline V and J ends were trimmed by 0 bases and 1 base, with 4 bases remaining between them. The CDR3 DNA is TGTGCCAGCAGCCAAGAACGGAGCAATCAGCCCCAGCATTTT. Its protein is CASSQERSNQPQHF.

J is TRBJ1-2 and V is TRBV7-9; a weak D match, TRBD1 (6 bases). The CDR3 has 15 amino acids. Germline loops: CDR1 SEHNR, CDR2 FQNEAQ (reference sequence). V was trimmed by 5 bases and J by 6 bases, leaving 19 bases between them. CDR3 sequence (DNA): TGTGCCAGCAGCGACGCCGGGACAAACCTCGATGGCTACACCTTC. Protein product: CASSDAGTNLDGYTF.

CDR3 residues: CASSDRVVNQPQHF. DNA for the CDR3: TGTGCCAGCAGTGACAGGGTCGTCAATCAGCCCCAGCATTTT. The chain combines TRBV2 with TRBJ1-5, with D possibly being TRBD1 (5 bases). V was clipped by 3 bases and J by 3 bases, with 9 bases between them. The CDR3 is 14 amino acids. CDR1 SNHLY and CDR2 FYNNEI come from the germline V gene. Using reference TRBV2 and TRBJ1-5 for the parts outside the CDR3, the full variable domain is EPEVTQTPSHQVTQMGQEVILRCVPISNHLYFYWYRQILGQKVEFLVSFYNNEISEKSEIFDDQFSVERPDGSNFTLKIRSTKLEDSAMYFCASSDRVVNQPQHFGDGTRLSIL.

This clone has only one observation. The chain joins TRBV30 to TRBJ1-4, with 7 bases matching TRBD1. With V trimmed by 5 bases and J by 4 bases, 7 bases remained unmatched. This CDR3 region has 14 residues. The germline CDR1 and CDR2 sequences are GTSNPN and SVGIG (reference sequence). The CDR3 DNA is TGTGCCTGGGAGCCGGGACAGATTAATGAAAAACTGTTTTTT. Translated: CAWEPGQINEKLFF.

The V and J genes are TRBV5-1 and TRBJ1-4; 10 bases agree with TRBD1. Losses at the gene ends were 5 bases for V and 3 bases for J; bases not matched to a gene: 19. This CDR3 spans 20 amino acids. Per the germline V gene, CDR1 is SGHRS and CDR2 is YFSETQ. CDR3 region: CASRQNRVPGQGTANEKLFF. The CDR3 region has the DNA TGCGCCAGCAGGCAGAACCGGGTCCCGGGACAGGGGACGGCTAATGAAAAACTGTTTTTT.

The gene calls are TRBV7-8 and TRBJ1-1; D gene uncertain. Germline CDR1 reads SGHVS; CDR2 reads FQNEAQ. V was trimmed by 5 bases and J by 7 bases, leaving 11 bases between them. This CDR3 has 12 residues. The CDR3 loop is CASSPSRLEAFF. CDR3 coding DNA: TGTGCCAGCAGCCCCTCTCGGCTTGAAGCTTTCTTT.

This clone was seen once. The chain employs TRBV6-5 and TRBJ2-1, with TRBD2 matching over 11 bases. This CDR3 spans 16 amino acids. Germline CDR1 and CDR2: MNHEY and SVGAGI. With 0 bases clipped from V and 9 bases from J, the junction kept 7 bases outside the gene matches. CDR3 sequence: CASSYSSLAGGSEQFF. The CDR3 DNA is TGTGCCAGCAGTTACTCGAGTCTAGCGGGAGGCAGTGAGCAGTTCTTC.

The chain uses TRBV9 and TRBJ2-5; TRBD1 is a possible D gene (6 bases). Deletions cut 0 bases from V and 5 bases from J, with 11 bases between. Germline-derived CDR1 and CDR2 are SGDLS and YYNGEE. The CDR3 runs 14 residues. This chain's CDR3 is CASSVVPGAETQYF. The DNA for the CDR3 is TGTGCCAGCAGCGTAGTACCAGGGGCGGAGACCCAGTACTTC.

This rearrangement joins TRBV7-8 to TRBJ1-5; 8 nucleotides line up with TRBD1. The CDR3 extends over 13 amino acids. V lost 1 base to trimming and J lost 7 bases; unmatched junction nucleotides: 0. Germline V CDR1 and CDR2: SGHVS, FQNEAQ. CDR3 amino acids: CASSLDRGQPQHF. CDR3 nucleotide sequence: TGTGCCAGCAGCTTAGACAGGGGGCAGCCCCAGCATTTT. Using reference TRBV7-8 and TRBJ1-5 for the parts outside the CDR3, the full variable domain is GAGVSQSPRYKVAKRGQDVALRCDPISGHVSLFWYQQALGQGPEFLTYFQNEAQLDKSGLPSDRFFAERPEGSVSTLKIQRTQQEDSAVYLCASSLDRGQPQHFGDGTRLSIL.